A selection of T cell receptor beta chains follows, all from one sample in a study of blood T cell repertoires in COVID-19. Some clones are missing from TCRdb's copy, which holds only in-frame ones; the method was immunoSEQ multiplex PCR. The profile covers about 170,000 clones, with about 82% appearing a single time and roughly 8.8% taken by the ten largest. Sample: peripheral blood. The source of these receptors is a woman over 75 with COVID-19, enrolled during active disease. Both conserved end residues are part of each CDR3. D genes are given only for firm matches. Clone size is not always given. Where it is, it says once, few, many or a class for expanded clones.

V gene,J gene,D gene,clone size,CDR3 DNA,CDR3 protein
TRBV7-3,TRBJ1-2,-,-,TGTGCCAGCAGCCGCGCAGGACAGAGGGATGGCTACACCTTC,CASSRAGQRDGYTF
TRBV7-3,TRBJ1-6,-,-,TGTGCCAGCAGCTTAATGTCCGGGAATTCACCCCTCCACTTT,CASSLMSGNSPLHF
TRBV6-1,TRBJ1-1,-,-,TGTGCCAGCAGTGAGGGCCAATGGTGGACTGAAGCTTTCTTT,CASSEGQWWTEAFF
TRBV4-1,TRBJ1-2,-,-,TGCGCCAGCAGCCTACTAATCGCCTTCTCTGGCTACACCTTC,CASSLLIAFSGYTF
TRBV27,TRBJ1-6,TRBD1,-,TGTGCCAGCAGACAGACAGGGACTGTGGATTCACCCCTCCACTTT,CASRQTGTVDSPLHF
TRBV20-1,TRBJ2-1,TRBD2,once,TGCAGTGCTAGTGACAGCGGGAGGTATGGTTGGCAGTTCTTC,CSASDSGRYGWQFF
TRBV2,TRBJ2-7,-,-,TGTGCCAGCATATCATCTAGATTGGAGGGAGACTACGAGCAGTACTTC,CASISSRLEGDYEQYF
TRBV2,TRBJ2-3,-,-,TGTGCCAGCCTCCAGACAGATACGCAGTATTTT,CASLQTDTQYF
TRBV29-1,TRBJ2-1,TRBD1,-,TGCAGCGTTGAGAGGGGGCGATCAAATGAGCAGTTCTTC,CSVERGRSNEQFF
TRBV24-1,TRBJ1-2,-,-,TGTGCCACCAGTGACCCATACTATGGCTACACCTTC,CATSDPYYGYTF
TRBV15,TRBJ2-3,-,once,TGTGCCACCAGCAGTAGGGGGGGGCAAATCACAGATACGCAGTATTTT,CATSSRGGQITDTQYF
TRBV5-5,TRBJ2-1,-,-,TGTGCCAGCAGCGCGGGACCGTCCAATGAGCAGTTCTTC,CASSAGPSNEQFF
TRBV5-1,TRBJ2-5,-,few,TGCGCCAGCAGCTTGGCCGGGGAGACCCAGTACTTC,CASSLAGETQYF
TRBV4-1,TRBJ1-1,-,-,TGCGCCAGCAGCCCCAGATCGGGTCTGACTGAAGCTTTCTTT,CASSPRSGLTEAFF
TRBV11-2,TRBJ1-1,-,-,TGTGCCAGCAGTGGGGTCCCGGGAGCGGGGCGTACTGAAGCTTTCTTT,CASSGVPGAGRTEAFF
TRBV6-5,TRBJ1-1,-,-,TGTGCCAGCAGTTACGCAGAGAACACTGAAGCTTTCTTT,CASSYAENTEAFF
TRBV29-1,TRBJ2-1,-,-,TGCAGCGTCGCGGGGGGACAGAGGGGCTACAATGAGCAGTTCTTC,CSVAGGQRGYNEQFF
TRBV6-5,TRBJ1-1,-,-,TGTGCCAGCAGTTACTCACGGGAAATGAACACTGAAGCTTTCTTT,CASSYSREMNTEAFF
TRBV28,TRBJ2-7,TRBD2,-,TGTGCCAGCAGTACCCCGGGGAGGGGTCGGGAGCAGTACTTC,CASSTPGRGREQYF
TRBV10-1,TRBJ1-1,-,-,TGCGCCAGCAGTGGATATGGGGCCTCGAACACTGAAGCTTTCTTT,CASSGYGASNTEAFF
TRBV5-1,TRBJ2-6,-,-,TGCGCCAGCAGCTTGGACGGGACTGGGGCCAACGTCCTGACTTTC,CASSLDGTGANVLTF
TRBV20-1,TRBJ2-1,TRBD1,-,TGCAGTGCTAGTACAGGGGGCTTTTACAATGAGCAGTTCTTC,CSASTGGFYNEQFF
TRBV5-1,TRBJ2-7,TRBD2,-,TGCGCCAGCAGCATTAGCGGGGAGGGGTACGAGCAGTACTTC,CASSISGEGYEQYF
TRBV19,TRBJ1-5,-,-,TGTGCCAGTAGCTTTGGGGCCCCGGGCCCTCAGCCCCAGCATTTT,CASSFGAPGPQPQHF
TRBV3-1/TRBV3-2,TRBJ1-2,TRBD1,once,TGTGCCAGCAGCCAAGATTGGGGGACAGGGTATGGCTACACCTTC,CASSQDWGTGYGYTF
TRBV15,TRBJ1-2,TRBD1,-,TGTGCCACCAGCAGAGACAGGGGGCAAGGGGGCTACACCTTC,CATSRDRGQGGYTF
TRBV4-1,TRBJ1-2,-,-,TGCGCCAGCAGCGACTCAACGAGGGGCTACACCTTC,CASSDSTRGYTF
TRBV29-1,TRBJ2-2,TRBD1,once,TGCAGCGTAGGACAGGGGACCGGGGAGCTGTTTTTT,CSVGQGTGELFF